This T cell receptor beta chain came from a study of OX40 agonist ivuxolimab in advanced cancers. The wider study: Prior checkpoint blockade (anti-PD-1, anti-PD-L1 or anti-CTLA-4) was permitted; roughly 40% had it.

Clones were sequenced by immunoSEQ multiplex PCR, and TCRdb holds only the in-frame ones, with some missing. The table shows approximately 120,000 clones, with less than 95% occurring only once. This CDR3 spans 16 amino acids. Per germline, CDR1 SGDLS and CDR2 YYNGEE. Trimming removed 4 bases from V and 2 bases from J, with 17 bases in between. A history of autoimmune disease or systemic immunosuppression excluded patients. Baseline was the first blood sampling point, followed by cycle 4 day 1 and cycle 7 day 1. Sequenced material: CD4+ or CD8+ T cells sorted from blood, taken in a trial of the OX40 agonist ivuxolimab. V usage is TRBV9 and J usage is TRBJ2-3; the D gene is possibly TRBD2 (5 bases). The sequence was collected from an adult with an advanced solid tumor such as melanoma, head and neck, liver or kidney cancer. The CDR3 DNA reads as TGTGCCAGCAGCTCGGAGGACCCACCGGTCACAGATACGCAGTATTTT. Amino acids: CASSSEDPPVTDTQYF.